This entry features one TCR beta chain sequence. The antigen is unknown. Method: immunoSEQ multiplex PCR; TCRdb's copy keeps in-frame clones and lacks some. The table includes about 79,000 clones, around 70% detected once. The record originates from a study of vaccination effects on CD4 cells after COVID-19. Sequencing in the ViraFEST assay came after antigen-specific CD4+ T cells had been expanded with viral peptide pools, which were used to stimulate PBMC. The culture ran for around ten days before CD4+ T cells were isolated. This CDR3 spans 16 amino acids. V shed 5 bases, J shed 1 base, and the junction held 8 bases outside the gene matches. Germline CDR1 MNHNY, CDR2 SVGAGI (reference sequence).

The chain couples TRBV6-6 to TRBJ1-5; 7 bases align to TRBD1. The sequencing used CD4+ T cells from PBMCs cultured with HCoV-229E spike peptides, collected before COVID-19 vaccination. The receptor was derived from a human donor who received a COVID-19 vaccine. CDR3 amino acids: CASSNYRGISNQPQHF. The DNA for the CDR3 is TGTGCCAGCAGTAACTACAGGGGTATAAGCAATCAGCCCCAGCATTTT.